Detailed here is one T cell receptor beta chain. Its antigen is unidentified. The sample is drawn from a study of response to subunit inactivated influenza vaccine. Study observations and caveats: Researchers suggested that each seasonal influenza vaccination recruits few new T cells.

In TCRdb, the RT-PCR reads were re-called with MiXCR into one record per CDR3 protein. The table has about 650,000 distinct CDR3 sequences, around 15% seen once. Trimming shortened V by 2 bases and J by 2 bases, and 13 bases separated the two germline ends. The CDR3 is 15 residues long. Germline V CDR1 and CDR2: SGHTA, FQGNSA. The TCR comes from a man in his forties or fifties who received an inactivated influenza vaccine. The sample here was PBMCs from blood, taken around two weeks before vaccination. This chain links TRBV7-2 with TRBJ2-7, with D tentatively TRBD1 (5 bases). The CDR3 here is CASSLMGQPAYEQYF. The CDR3 DNA reads as TGTGCCAGCAGCTTAATGGGGCAGCCCGCCTACGAGCAGTACTTC.